These 9 T cell receptor beta chains share one sample of origin, sequenced in a study of blood T cell repertoires in COVID-19. The method was immunoSEQ multiplex PCR; TCRdb's version includes in-frame clones alone and lacks a portion of them. The sample includes about 180,000 clones, approximately 92% of them seen just once. Sequencing was carried out using PBMCs or T cells enriched from blood (not recorded which). The receptors shown here come from a woman between 40 and 55 years old with acute COVID-19.

The chain is built from TRBV4-3 and TRBJ2-2; 12 positions match TRBD2. The CDR3 loop spans 17 amino acids. The junction had 9 bases not matched to a gene; V was cut back by 4 bases and J by 6 bases. Germline V gene sequence: CDR1 LGHNA, CDR2 YSLEER. The chain's CDR3 is CASSPTSGRTLSGELFF. The DNA for the CDR3 is TGCGCCAGCAGCCCGACTAGCGGGAGAACCCTATCCGGGGAGCTGTTTTTT.

The chain combines TRBV27 with TRBJ1-2; perhaps TRBD1 as D (6 bases). Trimming left V 4 bases short and J 6 bases short, with 18 bases between. This CDR3 region has 15 residues. Germline CDR1 MNHEY, CDR2 SMNVEV (reference sequence). The CDR3 nucleotides read TGTGCCAGCAGTTCCGACAGGACCCCCCCCCATGGCTACACCTTC. The encoded protein is CASSSDRTPPHGYTF.

CDR3 sequence (DNA): TGCGCCAGCAGCCGACAGGCCCCCAGTGAGACCCAGTACTTC. Amino acid sequence: CASSRQAPSETQYF. The J gene is TRBJ2-5, the V gene TRBV4-1; possible D gene TRBD1, 6 bases. The CDR3 contains 14 residues. The V end lost 4 bases, the J end lost 5 bases, and 14 bases lay between the germline ends. From germline, CDR1 is MGHRA and CDR2 YSYEKL.

V is TRBV30 and J is TRBJ1-2; no clear D gene. The germline V and J ends were trimmed by 0 bases and 0 bases, with 11 bases remaining between them. The CDR3 runs to 15 residues. Germline CDR1 GTSNPN, CDR2 SVGIG (reference sequence). The CDR3 protein is CAWSVARFSNYGYTF. The CDR3 DNA reads as TGTGCCTGGAGTGTAGCGAGGTTTTCTAACTATGGCTACACCTTC. The variable domain in full, completed from reference TRBV30 and TRBJ1-2, reads SQTIHQWPATLVQPVGSPLSLECTVEGTSNPNLYWYRQAAGRGLQLLFYSVGIGQISSEVPQNLSASRPQDRQFILSSKKLLLSDSGFYLCAWSVARFSNYGYTFGSGTRLTVV.

V and J are TRBV15 and TRBJ2-2; the match to TRBD2 covers 10 bases. CDR3 size: 16 residues. The V and J ends lost 4 bases and 5 bases, in that order; junction bases with no gene match: 7. The germline CDR1 and CDR2 sequences are LNHNV and YYDKDF (reference sequence). Here the CDR3 DNA reads TGTGCCACCAGCAACACCGGGACTAGCGCTACCGGGGAGCTGTTTTTT. This sequence encodes CATSNTGTSATGELFF.

This clone was seen a handful of times. The CDR3 DNA sequence: TGTGCCAGCAGCGTAGAAGGACTAGCGGGATCAGATACGCAGTATTTT. Protein: CASSVEGLAGSDTQYF. The chain carries TRBV9 and TRBJ2-3, with 12 bases that match TRBD2. The CDR3 spans 16 residues. The V segment lost 0 bases and the J segment 4 bases; nucleotides outside the gene matches: 3. CDR1 and CDR2 (germline): SGDLS, YYNGEE.

The chain recombines TRBV7-3 with TRBJ2-5, with 8 bases aligning to TRBD2. The trim removed 5 bases at V and 5 bases at J, leaving 10 bases unmatched. Germline loops: CDR1 SGHTA, CDR2 FQGTGA. This CDR3 is 15 amino acids long. The CDR3 DNA is TGTGCCAGCAGCCCTGCCGGCGGGGGGTATGAGACCCAGTACTTC. This codes for CASSPAGGGYETQYF.

CDR3 DNA sequence: TGTGCCAGCAGCTTGCCAACTAGCGGGAGATTGGAGACCCAGTACTTC. It yields the protein CASSLPTSGRLETQYF. J is TRBJ2-5 and V is TRBV5-4, with 11 nucleotides matching TRBD2. The junction had 7 bases not matched to a gene; V was cut back by 1 base and J by 5 bases. The CDR3 contains 16 residues. CDR1 is SGHNT and CDR2 is YYREEE in the germline V gene (reference sequence).

This clone was observed once. The chain links TRBV29-1 to TRBJ2-7, with D perhaps TRBD2 (6 bases). The germline V gene encodes CDR1 SQVTM and CDR2 ANQGSEA. The CDR3 covers 12 residues. The CDR3 DNA is TGCAGATTCAGGAGGGGTACCTACGAGCAGTACTTC. Its protein product is CRFRRGTYEQYF.